This TCR beta chain emerged from a study of cytomegalovirus exposure and HLA in healthy donors. Findings and limits, study-wide: Common viral pathogens (according to a later analysis) appeared linked to several of the most significant clusters.

These donors counted as nominally healthy when sampled, but unrecorded immune exposures were likely. On this clone: Antigen specificity is unknown.

PCR involved 60 Vbeta and 13 Jbeta primers. Sequencing used immunoSEQ multiplex PCR; TCRdb keeps in-frame clones, though not all of them. Here the sample spans roughly 86,000 clones, 60% to 80% being singletons. V lost 1 base to trimming and J lost 0 bases, with 3 bases between them. The germline V gene encodes CDR1 KGHSH and CDR2 LQKENI. CDR3 length equals 13 residues. The clonotype comes from a man aged 55 to 70 in good health and CMV-seronegative. Specimen: PBMCs. The gene calls are TRBV18 and TRBJ2-5, with D hard to call. CDR3 DNA sequence: TGTGCCAGCTCACCACTCGACCAAGAGACCCAGTACTTC. The encoded protein is CASSPLDQETQYF.